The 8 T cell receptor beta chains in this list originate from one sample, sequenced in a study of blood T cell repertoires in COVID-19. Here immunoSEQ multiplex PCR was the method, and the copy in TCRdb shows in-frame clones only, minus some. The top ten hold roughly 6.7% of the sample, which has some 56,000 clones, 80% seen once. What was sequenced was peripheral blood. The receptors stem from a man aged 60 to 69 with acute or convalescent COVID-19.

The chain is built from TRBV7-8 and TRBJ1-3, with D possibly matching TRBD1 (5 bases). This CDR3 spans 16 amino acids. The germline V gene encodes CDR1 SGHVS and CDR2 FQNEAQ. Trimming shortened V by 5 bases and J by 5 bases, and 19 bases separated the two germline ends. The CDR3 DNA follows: TGTGCCAGCAGCCCGAGTACGGCAGGGAACAGAAACACCATATATTTT. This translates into CASSPSTAGNRNTIYF. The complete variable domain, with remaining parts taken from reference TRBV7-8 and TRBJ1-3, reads GAGVSQSPRYKVAKRGQDVALRCDPISGHVSLFWYQQALGQGPEFLTYFQNEAQLDKSGLPSDRFFAERPEGSVSTLKIQRTQQEDSAVYLCASSPSTAGNRNTIYFGEGSWLTVV.

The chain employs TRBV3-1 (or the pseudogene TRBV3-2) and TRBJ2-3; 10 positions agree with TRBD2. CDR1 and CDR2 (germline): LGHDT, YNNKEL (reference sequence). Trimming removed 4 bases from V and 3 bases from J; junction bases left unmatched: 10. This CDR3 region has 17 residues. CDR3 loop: CASSREVAGGRTDTQYF. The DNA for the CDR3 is TGTGCCAGCAGCCGAGAAGTAGCGGGGGGCAGGACAGATACGCAGTATTTT.

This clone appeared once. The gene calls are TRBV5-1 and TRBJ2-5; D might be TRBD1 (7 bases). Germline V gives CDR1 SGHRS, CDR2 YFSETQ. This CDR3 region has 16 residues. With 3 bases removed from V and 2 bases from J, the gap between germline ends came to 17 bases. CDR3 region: CASSSGDPTGQETQYF. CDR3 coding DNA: TGCGCCAGCAGCTCGGGGGACCCGACAGGGCAAGAGACCCAGTACTTC.

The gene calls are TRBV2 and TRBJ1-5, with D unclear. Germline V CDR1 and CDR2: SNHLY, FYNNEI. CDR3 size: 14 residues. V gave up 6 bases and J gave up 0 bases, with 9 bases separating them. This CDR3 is CASRWAGSNQPQHF. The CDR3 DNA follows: TGTGCCAGCAGGTGGGCAGGTAGCAATCAGCCCCAGCATTTT.

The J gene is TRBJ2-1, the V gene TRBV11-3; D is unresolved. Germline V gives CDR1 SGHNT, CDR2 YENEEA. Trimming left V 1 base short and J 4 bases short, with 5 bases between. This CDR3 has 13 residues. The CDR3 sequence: CASSLGQYNEQFF. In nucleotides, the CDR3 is TGTGCCAGCAGCTTAGGGCAGTACAATGAGCAGTTCTTC.

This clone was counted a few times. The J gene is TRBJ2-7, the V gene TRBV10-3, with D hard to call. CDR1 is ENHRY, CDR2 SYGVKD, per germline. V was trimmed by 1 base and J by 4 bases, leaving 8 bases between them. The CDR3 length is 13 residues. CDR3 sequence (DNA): TGTGCCATCAGTGAGTTCCCCTTATACGAGCAGTACTTC. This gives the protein CAISEFPLYEQYF.

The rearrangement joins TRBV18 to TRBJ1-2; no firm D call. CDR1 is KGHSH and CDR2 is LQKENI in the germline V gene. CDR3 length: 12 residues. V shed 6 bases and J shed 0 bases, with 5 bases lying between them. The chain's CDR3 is CASSRANYGYTF. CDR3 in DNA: TGTGCCAGCTCTCGCGCTAACTATGGCTACACCTTC.

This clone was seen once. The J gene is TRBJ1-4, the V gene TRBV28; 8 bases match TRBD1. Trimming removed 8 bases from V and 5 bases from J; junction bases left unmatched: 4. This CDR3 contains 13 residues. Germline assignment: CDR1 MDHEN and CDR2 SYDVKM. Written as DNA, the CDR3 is TGTGCCAGCCTGGACAGGGTAAATGAAAAACTGTTTTTT. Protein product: CASLDRVNEKLFF.